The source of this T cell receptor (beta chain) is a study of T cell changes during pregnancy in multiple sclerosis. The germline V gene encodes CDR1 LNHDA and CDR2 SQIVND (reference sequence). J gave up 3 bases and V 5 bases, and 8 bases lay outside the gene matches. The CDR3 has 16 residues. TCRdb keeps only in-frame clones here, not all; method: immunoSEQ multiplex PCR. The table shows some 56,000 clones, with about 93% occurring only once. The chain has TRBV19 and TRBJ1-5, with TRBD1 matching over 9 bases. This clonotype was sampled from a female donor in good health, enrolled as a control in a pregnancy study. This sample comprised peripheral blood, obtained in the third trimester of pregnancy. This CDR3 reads CASSSPGTGINQPQHF. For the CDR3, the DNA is TGTGCCAGTAGTTCTCCCGGGACAGGGATCAATCAGCCCCAGCATTTT.